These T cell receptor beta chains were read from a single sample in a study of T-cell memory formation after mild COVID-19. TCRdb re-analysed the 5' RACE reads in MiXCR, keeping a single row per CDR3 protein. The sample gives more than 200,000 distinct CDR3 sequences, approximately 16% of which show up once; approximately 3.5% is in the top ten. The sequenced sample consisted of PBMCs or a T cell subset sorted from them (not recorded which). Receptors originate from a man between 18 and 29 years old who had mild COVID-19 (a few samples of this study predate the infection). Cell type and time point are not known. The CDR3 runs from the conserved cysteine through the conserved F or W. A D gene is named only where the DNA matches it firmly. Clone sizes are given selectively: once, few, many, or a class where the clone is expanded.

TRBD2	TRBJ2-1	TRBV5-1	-	TGCGCCAGCAGCCGCACTAGCGGGGGTATCGATGAGCAGTTCTTC	CASSRTSGGIDEQFF
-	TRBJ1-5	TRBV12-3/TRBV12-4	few	TGTGCCAGCAGTTTACAGCAGGGCCAGCAGCCCCAGCATTTT	CASSLQQGQQPQHF
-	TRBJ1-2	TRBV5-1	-	TGCGCCAGCAGCTTCAGCCAGGGAAACTATGGCTACACCTTC	CASSFSQGNYGYTF
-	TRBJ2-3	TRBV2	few	TGTGCCAGCAGTGCTAGCGTGTTAGATACGCAGTATTTT	CASSASVLDTQYF
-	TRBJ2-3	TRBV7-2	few	TGTGCCAGCAGCTTTGGTCCAGATACGCAGTATTTT	CASSFGPDTQYF
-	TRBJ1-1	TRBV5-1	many	TGCGCCAGCAGCTTTGCGACGGCGAACACTGAAGCTTTCTTT	CASSFATANTEAFF
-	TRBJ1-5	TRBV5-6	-	TGTGCCAGCAGCTTATTCGTAGAGAATCAGCCCCAGCATTTT	CASSLFVENQPQHF
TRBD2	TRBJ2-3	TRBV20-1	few	TGCAGTGCTAGAGTAGCGGGGCCTAGCACAGATACGCAGTATTTT	CSARVAGPSTDTQYF
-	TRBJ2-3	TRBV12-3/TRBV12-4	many	TGTGCCAGCAGTTGGCAGGGCACAGATACGCAGTATTTT	CASSWQGTDTQYF
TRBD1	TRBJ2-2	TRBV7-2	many	TGTGCCAGCAGGGAACAGGGGACGGGCACCGGGGAGCTGTTTTTT	CASREQGTGTGELFF
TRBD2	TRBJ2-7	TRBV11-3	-	TGTGCCAGCAGCCCGGGGGGGGCGGCCTACGAGCAGTACTTC	CASSPGGAAYEQYF
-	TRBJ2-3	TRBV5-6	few	TGTGCCAGCAGCTTCGGCGGAACGCAGTATTTT	CASSFGGTQYF
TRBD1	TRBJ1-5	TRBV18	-	TGTGCCAGCTCACCCGACAGGGCCAATCAGCCCCAGCATTTT	CASSPDRANQPQHF
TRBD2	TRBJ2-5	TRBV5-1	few	TGCGCCAGCAGTTCGGCGGGCCCGGGAGGAGAGACCCAGTACTTC	CASSSAGPGGETQYF
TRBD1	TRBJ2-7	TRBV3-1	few	TGTGCCAGCAGCCCCGGGACAGGGTCCCACGAGCAGTACTTC	CASSPGTGSHEQYF
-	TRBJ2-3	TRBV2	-	TGTGCCAGCAGTGGACTATTTACAGATACGCAGTATTTT	CASSGLFTDTQYF
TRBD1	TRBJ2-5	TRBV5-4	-	TGTGCCAGCAGCTTACAGGGGGCGGAAGAGACCCAGTACTTC	CASSLQGAEETQYF
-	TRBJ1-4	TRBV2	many	TGTGCCAGCAGTCCCTTGGAGACGGGTGTCCATTTT	CASSPLETGVHF
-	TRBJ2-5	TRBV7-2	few	TGTGCCAGCAGAAGGGACCGTAGATCCCGGGAGTACTTC	CASRRDRRSREYF
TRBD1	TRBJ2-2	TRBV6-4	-	TGTGCCAGCAGTCTCCGGGACAGATCCGGGGAGCTGTTTTTT	CASSLRDRSGELFF
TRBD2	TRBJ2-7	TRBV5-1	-	TGCGCCAGCAGCTTAAATAGCGGGCCAGCCTACGAGCAGTACTTC	CASSLNSGPAYEQYF
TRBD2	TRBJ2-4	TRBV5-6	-	TGTGCCAGCAGCTACCCGCGGGGGGGTGGAAACATTCAGTACTTC	CASSYPRGGGNIQYF
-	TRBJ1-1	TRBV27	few	TGTGCCAGCACCTCGCGACCCAGGGGAGGGACTGAAGCTTTCTTT	CASTSRPRGGTEAFF
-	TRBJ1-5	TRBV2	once	TGTGCCAGCAGTGAAGGGAACCTTCAGCCCCAGCATTTT	CASSEGNLQPQHF
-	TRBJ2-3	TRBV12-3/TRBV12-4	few	TGTGCCAGCAGTTTGACTATCCCAGATACGCAGTATTTT	CASSLTIPDTQYF
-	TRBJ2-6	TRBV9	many	TGTGCCAGCAGCGTGGGACCGGGATCTGGGGCCAACGTCCTGACTTTC	CASSVGPGSGANVLTF
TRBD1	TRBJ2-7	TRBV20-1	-	TGCAGTGCTAGAGAACCCGGGACAGGGGGCGAGCAGTACTTC	CSAREPGTGGEQYF
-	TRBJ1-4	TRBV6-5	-	TGTGCCAGCAGCCTACTAGGAAACAGGGCAACTAATGAAAAACTGTTTTTT	CASSLLGNRATNEKLFF
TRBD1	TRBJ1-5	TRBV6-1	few	TGTGCCAGCAGCCCGGACAGGGCTCAGCCCCAGCATTTT	CASSPDRAQPQHF
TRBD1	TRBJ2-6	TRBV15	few	TGTGCCACCAGCAGGGACAGGGCTGGGGCCAACGTCCTGACTTTC	CATSRDRAGANVLTF
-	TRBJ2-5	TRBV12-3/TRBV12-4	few	TGTGCCAGCAGCGTGCCTGGGACTCCGGAGACCCAGTACTTC	CASSVPGTPETQYF
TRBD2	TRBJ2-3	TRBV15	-	TGTGCCACCAGCAGCGACGGGGGGTCTAAAGATACGCAGTATTTT	CATSSDGGSKDTQYF
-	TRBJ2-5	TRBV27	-	-	CASSSSGWETQYF
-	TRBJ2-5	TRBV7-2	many	TGTGCCAGCAGCAGATCGTGGGGGCAAGAGACCCAGTACTTC	CASSRSWGQETQYF
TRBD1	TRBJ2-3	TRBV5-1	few	TGCGCCAGCAGCCCGGGGACAGGGGCGAACACAGATACGCAGTATTTT	CASSPGTGANTDTQYF
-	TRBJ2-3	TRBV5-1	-	TGCGCCAGCAGCTGGCAGGGGACCATAGATACGCAGTATTTT	CASSWQGTIDTQYF
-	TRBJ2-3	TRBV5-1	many	TGCGCCAGCAGCTTTCCAGGGAGCACAGATACGCAGTATTTT	CASSFPGSTDTQYF
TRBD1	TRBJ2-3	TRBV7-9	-	TGTGCCAGCAGCCCATTACAGGGGATCGGCACAGATACGCAGTATTTT	CASSPLQGIGTDTQYF
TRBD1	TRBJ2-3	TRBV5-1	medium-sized	TGCGCCAGCAGCCTAAGGACAGGAGTCACAGATACGCAGTATTTT	CASSLRTGVTDTQYF
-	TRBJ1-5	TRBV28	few	TGTGCCAGCAGTTTAGGGCAAGTTAGCAATCAGCCCCAGCATTTT	CASSLGQVSNQPQHF